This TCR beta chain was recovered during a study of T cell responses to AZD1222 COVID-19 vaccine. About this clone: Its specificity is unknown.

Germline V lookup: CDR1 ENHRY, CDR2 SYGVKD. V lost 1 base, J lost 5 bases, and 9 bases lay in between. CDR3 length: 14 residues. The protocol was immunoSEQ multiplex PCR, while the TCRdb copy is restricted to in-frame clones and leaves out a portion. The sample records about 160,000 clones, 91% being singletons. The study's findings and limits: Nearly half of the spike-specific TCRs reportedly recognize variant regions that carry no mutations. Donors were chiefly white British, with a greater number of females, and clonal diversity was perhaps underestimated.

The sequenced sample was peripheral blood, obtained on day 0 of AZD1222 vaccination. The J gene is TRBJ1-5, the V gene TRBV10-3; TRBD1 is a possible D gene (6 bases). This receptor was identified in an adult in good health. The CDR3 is CAISEYRDDQPQHF. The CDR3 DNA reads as TGTGCCATCAGTGAGTACAGGGATGATCAGCCCCAGCATTTT.